These T cell receptor beta chains were read from a single sample in a study of blood T cell repertoires in COVID-19. Sequenced by immunoSEQ multiplex PCR; TCRdb stores in-frame clones only, minus some. The sample lists some 300,000 clones; 70% to 90% were seen once. The sample taken for sequencing was PBMCs or T cells enriched from blood (not recorded which). The receptors here all came from a woman aged 60-75 years in a cohort exposed to, infected with or recovered from COVID-19 (not recorded which). Each CDR3 is given with its conserved first and last residue. A D gene is named only where the DNA matches it firmly. Clone size is given for some rows only: seen once, a few or many times, or a class if the clone is expanded.

TRBJ1-2 | . | . | TRBV28 | CASSLRGLYGYTF | TGTGCCAGCAGTTTACGAGGGCTCTATGGCTACACCTTC
TRBJ2-7 | . | . | TRBV4-2 | CASSQALAPGYEQYF | TGTGCCAGCAGCCAAGCCCTAGCTCCCGGCTACGAGCAGTACTTC
TRBJ2-1 | . | . | TRBV3-1/TRBV3-2 | CASSPGTHPGRQFF | TGTGCCAGCAGCCCCGGGACACACCCGGGTCGGCAGTTCTTC
TRBJ1-5 | . | . | TRBV6-1 | CASRPGVHQPQHF | TGTGCCAGCAGACCGGGGGTCCATCAGCCCCAGCATTTT
TRBJ2-7 | TRBD2 | . | TRBV28 | CASSVLAGGSYEQYF | TGTGCCAGCAGTGTACTAGCGGGAGGCTCCTACGAGCAGTACTTC
TRBJ2-2 | . | . | TRBV2 | CACRTENTGELFF | TGTGCCTGCCGGACTGAGAACACCGGGGAGCTGTTTTTT
TRBJ2-3 | TRBD2 | . | TRBV6-6 | CASSPGRGRDTQYF | TGTGCCAGCAGTCCCGGGAGGGGGAGAGATACGCAGTATTTT
TRBJ1-2 | . | . | TRBV30 | CAWSQGISYTF | TGTGCCTGGAGTCAGGGGATTAGCTACACCTTC
TRBJ2-1 | . | . | TRBV4-2 | CASSHPTRRNEQFF | TGTGCCAGCAGCCATCCCACTAGGCGCAATGAGCAGTTCTTC
TRBJ2-7 | TRBD1 | . | TRBV2 | CASSSPGQGLNEQYF | TGTGCCAGCAGTTCTCCGGGACAGGGTCTGAACGAGCAGTACTTC
TRBJ2-7 | TRBD2 | . | TRBV6-6 | CASRDTSGGSYEQYF | TGTGCCAGCAGAGACACTAGCGGCGGCTCCTACGAGCAGTACTTC
TRBJ2-7 | TRBD1 | . | TRBV18 | CASSHVTGTGGAEQYF | TGTGCCAGCTCACACGTTACCGGGACAGGGGGCGCCGAGCAGTACTTC
TRBJ1-1 | TRBD1 | few | TRBV7-2 | CASSFRQGRNTEAFF | TGTGCCAGCAGCTTCCGACAGGGGCGGAACACTGAAGCTTTCTTT
TRBJ2-7 | . | . | TRBV30 | CAWSVQALEQYF | TGTGCCTGGAGTGTACAAGCGCTCGAGCAGTACTTC
TRBJ2-1 | TRBD2 | . | TRBV6-2/TRBV6-3 | CASSYGAGGTNEQFF | TGTGCCAGCAGTTACGGAGCGGGAGGGACGAATGAGCAGTTCTTC
TRBJ1-2 | TRBD1 | . | TRBV5-1 | CASSLDRDRGLTF | TGCGCCAGCAGCTTGGATCGGGACAGGGGCCTCACCTTC
TRBJ2-5 | . | . | TRBV28 | CASSLVQGYSGPQETQYF | TGTGCCAGCAGTTTAGTCCAGGGGTATAGCGGGCCCCAAGAGACCCAGTACTTC
TRBJ2-2 | . | . | TRBV11-2 | CASSSPRVTGELFF | TGTGCCAGCAGCTCCCCCCGGGTGACCGGGGAGCTGTTTTTT
TRBJ2-7 | . | few | TRBV2 | CASVLTGTTSYEQYF | TGTGCCAGCGTCTTGACCGGGACAACCTCCTACGAGCAGTACTTC
TRBJ1-6 | . | few | TRBV5-1 | CASSPGWFGDSPLHF | TGCGCCAGCAGTCCCGGGTGGTTCGGGGATTCACCCCTCCACTTT
TRBJ2-7 | TRBD1 | many | TRBV7-2 | CASSFVGTGYYEQYF | TGTGCCAGCAGCTTCGTTGGGACAGGATACTACGAGCAGTACTTC
TRBJ1-2 | . | . | TRBV23-1 | CASSHPSYGYTF | TGCGCCAGCAGTCACCCCAGCTATGGCTACACCTTC
TRBJ2-7 | TRBD1 | . | TRBV11-2 | CASSFLDRGRLNF | TGTGCCAGCAGCTTCCTCGACAGGGGGCGCCTCAACTTC
TRBJ1-3 | TRBD1 | . | TRBV30 | CAWSPGQGASYTIYF | TGTGCCTGGAGCCCCGGACAGGGGGCCTCGTACACCATATATTTT
TRBJ2-3 | . | . | TRBV3-1/TRBV3-2 | CASSRALATTDTQYF | TGTGCCAGCAGCCGCGCCCTAGCAACCACAGATACGCAGTATTTT
TRBJ2-3 | TRBD1 | . | TRBV29-1 | CSPWMGQGARAGGPDTQYF | TGCAGCCCCTGGATGGGACAGGGGGCGCGAGCGGGAGGCCCGGATACGCAGTATTTT
TRBJ2-7 | . | . | TRBV5-4 | CASSHSSYEQYF | TGTGCCAGCAGCCATAGCTCCTACGAGCAGTACTTC
TRBJ2-5 | . | . | TRBV14 | CASSQGFRIAAETQYF | TGTGCCAGCAGCCAAGGATTTAGGATAGCGGCAGAGACCCAGTACTTC
TRBJ2-5 | . | . | TRBV6-2/TRBV6-3 | CASSYSHTGSRSAETQYF | TGTGCCAGCAGTTACTCCCACACGGGGTCAAGAAGTGCAGAGACCCAGTACTTC
TRBJ1-2 | . | . | TRBV5-4 | CASRRGANYGYTF | TGTGCCAGCAGGCGGGGGGCTAACTATGGCTACACCTTC
TRBJ2-1 | TRBD2 | . | TRBV11-2 | CASSSGLAGVEQFF | TGTGCCAGCAGCTCCGGACTAGCGGGAGTAGAACAGTTCTTC
TRBJ2-7 | TRBD2 | once | TRBV3-1/TRBV3-2 | CASSHGAGGGEQYF | TGTGCCAGCAGCCACGGGGCGGGGGGCGGCGAGCAGTACTTC